This is a list of T cell receptor beta chains from one sample in a study of OX40 agonist ivuxolimab in advanced cancers. Here immunoSEQ multiplex PCR was the method, and the copy in TCRdb shows in-frame clones only, minus some. The sample contains tens of thousands of clones, just over 85% of which appear only once. Sequenced material: CD4+ or CD8+ T cells sorted from blood, taken in a trial of the OX40 agonist ivuxolimab. All receptors come from an adult with an advanced solid tumor such as melanoma, head and neck, liver or kidney cancer. CDR3s include the opening cysteine and the closing phenylalanine or tryptophan. Fields, in order: V gene, CDR3 length, D gene, J gene, clone size, CDR3 protein, CDR3 DNA. A D gene is named only where the DNA matches it firmly. Clone sizes are given selectively: once, few, many, or a class where the clone is expanded.

V gene: TRBV5-1
CDR3 length: 15
D gene: NA
J gene: TRBJ1-4
clone size: NA
CDR3 protein: CASTPSGEVYEKLFF
CDR3 DNA: TGCGCCAGCACCCCGTCGGGTGAAGTGTATGAAAAACTGTTTTTT

V gene: TRBV30
CDR3 length: 12
D gene: NA
J gene: TRBJ2-3
clone size: NA
CDR3 protein: CAWSRQSDTQYF
CDR3 DNA: TGTGCCTGGAGTAGGCAGTCAGATACGCAGTATTTT

V gene: TRBV27
CDR3 length: 17
D gene: NA
J gene: TRBJ2-1
clone size: NA
CDR3 protein: CASSRGGGLAAANEQFF
CDR3 DNA: TGTGCCAGCAGTAGGGGGGGCGGGCTAGCGGCAGCAAATGAGCAGTTCTTC

V gene: TRBV4-1
CDR3 length: 16
D gene: NA
J gene: TRBJ1-1
clone size: NA
CDR3 protein: CASSQGTGPKLTEAFF
CDR3 DNA: TGCGCCAGCAGCCAGGGCACCGGGCCTAAGTTGACTGAAGCTTTCTTT

V gene: TRBV29-1
CDR3 length: 16
D gene: TRBD2
J gene: TRBJ2-3
clone size: NA
CDR3 protein: CSVGILAGSSADTQYF
CDR3 DNA: TGCAGCGTGGGGATACTAGCGGGATCTTCAGCAGATACGCAGTATTTT

V gene: TRBV29-1
CDR3 length: 12
D gene: NA
J gene: TRBJ2-7
clone size: NA
CDR3 protein: CSVGFSSYEQYF
CDR3 DNA: TGCAGCGTTGGGTTCAGCTCCTACGAGCAGTACTTC

V gene: TRBV5-1
CDR3 length: 17
D gene: TRBD1
J gene: TRBJ1-1
clone size: NA
CDR3 protein: CASSLRGLGGQNTEAFF
CDR3 DNA: TGCGCCAGCAGCTTGAGGGGGCTGGGTGGCCAGAACACTGAAGCTTTCTTT

V gene: TRBV7-7
CDR3 length: 13
D gene: NA
J gene: TRBJ1-1
clone size: NA
CDR3 protein: CASSLDPGREAFF
CDR3 DNA: TGTGCTAGCAGCTTAGACCCAGGGCGGGAAGCTTTCTTT

V gene: TRBV30
CDR3 length: 13
D gene: NA
J gene: TRBJ1-1
clone size: NA
CDR3 protein: CAWSKQSNTEAFF
CDR3 DNA: TGTGCCTGGTCGAAACAGAGTAACACTGAAGCTTTCTTT

V gene: TRBV11-3
CDR3 length: 15
D gene: NA
J gene: TRBJ1-4
clone size: once
CDR3 protein: CASTVGGKTNEKLFF
CDR3 DNA: TGTGCCAGCACCGTCGGGGGGAAAACTAATGAAAAACTGTTTTTT

V gene: TRBV7-8
CDR3 length: 13
D gene: NA
J gene: TRBJ1-2
clone size: NA
CDR3 protein: CASSLNSNYGYTF
CDR3 DNA: TGTGCCAGCAGCTTAAACAGTAACTATGGCTACACCTTC

V gene: TRBV27
CDR3 length: 16
D gene: NA
J gene: TRBJ2-3
clone size: few
CDR3 protein: CASSPRTGGGTDTQYF
CDR3 DNA: TGTGCCAGCAGTCCTCGGACGGGTGGGGGCACAGATACGCAGTATTTT

V gene: TRBV9
CDR3 length: 16
D gene: TRBD2
J gene: TRBJ2-7
clone size: NA
CDR3 protein: CASPRGLAGDHYEQYF
CDR3 DNA: TGTGCCAGCCCCCGGGGACTAGCGGGGGACCACTACGAGCAGTACTTC

V gene: TRBV7-9
CDR3 length: 15
D gene: NA
J gene: TRBJ2-5
clone size: NA
CDR3 protein: CASSLGAHEEETQYF
CDR3 DNA: TGTGCCAGCAGCTTAGGGGCACATGAAGAAGAGACCCAGTACTTC

V gene: TRBV6-6
CDR3 length: 15
D gene: NA
J gene: TRBJ2-3
clone size: NA
CDR3 protein: CASSNDLLQGDTQYF
CDR3 DNA: TGTGCCAGCAGTAACGACTTGCTGCAAGGGGATACGCAGTATTTT

V gene: TRBV7-3
CDR3 length: 14
D gene: NA
J gene: TRBJ2-3
clone size: NA
CDR3 protein: CASSQQGDTDTQYF
CDR3 DNA: TGTGCCAGCAGCCAACAGGGTGACACAGATACGCAGTATTTT

V gene: TRBV5-1
CDR3 length: 14
D gene: TRBD2
J gene: TRBJ2-7
clone size: NA
CDR3 protein: CASSLETSGNRQYF
CDR3 DNA: TGCGCCAGCAGCTTGGAGACTAGCGGGAACCGTCAGTACTTC

V gene: TRBV19
CDR3 length: 14
D gene: NA
J gene: TRBJ1-4
clone size: NA
CDR3 protein: CASRPYPTNEKLFF
CDR3 DNA: TGTGCCAGTAGGCCGTATCCAACTAATGAAAAACTGTTTTTT

V gene: TRBV7-3
CDR3 length: 14
D gene: NA
J gene: TRBJ2-3
clone size: NA
CDR3 protein: CASSFKGSTDTQYF
CDR3 DNA: TGTGCCAGCAGCTTCAAGGGGAGCACAGATACGCAGTATTTT

V gene: TRBV6-1
CDR3 length: 14
D gene: NA
J gene: TRBJ1-5
clone size: NA
CDR3 protein: CASSRQSSNQPQHF
CDR3 DNA: TGTGCCAGCAGTAGACAGAGTAGCAATCAGCCCCAGCATTTT

V gene: TRBV9
CDR3 length: 17
D gene: TRBD2
J gene: TRBJ2-5
clone size: NA
CDR3 protein: CASSGGGTSGAQETQYF
CDR3 DNA: TGTGCCAGCAGCGGGGGAGGGACTAGCGGGGCCCAAGAGACCCAGTACTTC

V gene: TRBV27
CDR3 length: 14
D gene: NA
J gene: TRBJ2-5
clone size: NA
CDR3 protein: CASSFGRGGETQYF
CDR3 DNA: TGTGCCAGCAGTTTCGGCAGGGGCGGGGAGACCCAGTACTTC

V gene: TRBV9
CDR3 length: 13
D gene: NA
J gene: TRBJ2-5
clone size: once
CDR3 protein: CASQRGLQETQYF
CDR3 DNA: TGTGCCAGCCAGAGAGGCCTACAAGAGACCCAGTACTTC

V gene: TRBV7-9
CDR3 length: 15
D gene: TRBD2
J gene: TRBJ2-7
clone size: once
CDR3 protein: CASSSTIAGVYEQYF
CDR3 DNA: TGTGCCAGCAGCTCCACTATAGCGGGAGTCTACGAGCAGTACTTC

V gene: TRBV29-1
CDR3 length: 14
D gene: TRBD2
J gene: TRBJ2-1
clone size: once
CDR3 protein: CSTGGGGGRNEQFF
CDR3 DNA: TGCAGCACTGGAGGCGGCGGCGGGAGAAATGAGCAGTTCTTC

V gene: TRBV5-1
CDR3 length: 14
D gene: TRBD2
J gene: TRBJ2-1
clone size: NA
CDR3 protein: CASRAAGGLNEQFF
CDR3 DNA: TGCGCCAGCAGGGCAGCGGGAGGGCTCAATGAGCAGTTCTTC

V gene: TRBV6-5
CDR3 length: 15
D gene: TRBD1
J gene: TRBJ2-7
clone size: NA
CDR3 protein: CASSYSIGGDYEQYF
CDR3 DNA: TGTGCCAGCAGTTACTCGATAGGGGGCGACTACGAGCAGTACTTC

V gene: TRBV2
CDR3 length: 12
D gene: NA
J gene: TRBJ2-5
clone size: NA
CDR3 protein: CASTRSSETQYF
CDR3 DNA: TGTGCCAGCACTCGGTCCTCGGAGACCCAGTACTTC

V gene: TRBV19
CDR3 length: 14
D gene: NA
J gene: TRBJ1-1
clone size: NA
CDR3 protein: CASSTTGPPQEAFF
CDR3 DNA: TGTGCCAGTAGTACAACGGGACCCCCCCAGGAGGCTTTCTTT

V gene: TRBV11-3
CDR3 length: 12
D gene: NA
J gene: TRBJ1-2
clone size: NA
CDR3 protein: CASSNAGDGYTF
CDR3 DNA: TGTGCCAGCAGCAACGCAGGGGACGGCTACACCTTC

V gene: TRBV5-1
CDR3 length: 16
D gene: NA
J gene: TRBJ1-3
clone size: NA
CDR3 protein: CASSLGPLDSGNTIYF
CDR3 DNA: TGCGCCAGCAGCTTGGGTCCTCTTGACTCTGGAAACACCATATATTTT

V gene: TRBV28
CDR3 length: 15
D gene: TRBD2
J gene: TRBJ2-7
clone size: NA
CDR3 protein: CASSSQAGGSYEQYF
CDR3 DNA: TGTGCCAGCAGCTCCCAAGCGGGAGGGTCCTACGAGCAGTACTTC

V gene: TRBV6-5
CDR3 length: 13
D gene: NA
J gene: TRBJ1-1
clone size: NA
CDR3 protein: CASRPGADLQAFF
CDR3 DNA: TGTGCCAGCAGACCCGGGGCCGACCTCCAAGCTTTCTTT

V gene: TRBV11-2
CDR3 length: 13
D gene: NA
J gene: TRBJ1-1
clone size: NA
CDR3 protein: CASSFNRNTEAFF
CDR3 DNA: TGTGCCAGCAGCTTTAACCGAAACACTGAAGCTTTCTTT

V gene: TRBV10-3
CDR3 length: 18
D gene: TRBD2
J gene: TRBJ2-1
clone size: NA
CDR3 protein: CAISGGLAGGSPYNEQFF
CDR3 DNA: TGTGCCATCAGCGGGGGACTAGCGGGAGGATCCCCCTACAATGAGCAGTTCTTC

V gene: TRBV7-9
CDR3 length: 14
D gene: TRBD2
J gene: TRBJ2-7
clone size: NA
CDR3 protein: CASSLAGLAGLQYF
CDR3 DNA: TGTGCCAGCAGCTTAGCCGGACTAGCGGGATTGCAGTACTTC

V gene: TRBV7-8
CDR3 length: 14
D gene: TRBD1
J gene: TRBJ1-2
clone size: NA
CDR3 protein: CASSPPGTGYGYTF
CDR3 DNA: TGTGCCAGCAGCCCCCCCGGGACAGGATATGGCTACACCTTC